The 31 T cell receptor beta chains in this list originate from one sample, sequenced in a study of read filtering for tumor transcriptome and immune sequencing. This library used around 0.4 ug RNA and molecular barcoded adaptors spanning alpha/delta and beta/gamma chains. TCRdb redid the calling of the reads with MiXCR, one entry per CDR3 protein. This table has 60,000 to 80,000 distinct CDR3 sequences, more than 11% appearing once. The source material was a population of CD138-negative cells sorted from bone marrow. The receptors originated from a donor older than 35 with multiple myeloma.

This clonotype was detected only a few times. The chain recombines TRBV20-1 with TRBJ2-7, with a possible D match to TRBD1 (6 bases). Per the germline V gene, CDR1 is DFQATT and CDR2 is SNEGSKA (reference sequence). The CDR3 is 15 residues long. V was cut by 0 bases and J by 0 bases, with 12 bases left in between. CDR3 DNA: TGCAGTGCTAGAGATGTGGGGACAACCTCCTACGAGCAGTACTTC. It encodes CSARDVGTTSYEQYF.

About this clonotype itself: This may be a read error, as it is one base from a much larger clone. This chain's CDR3 is CASSYSIVMNTGAFF. The CDR3 DNA reads as TGTGCCAGCAGTTACTCGATCGTCATGAACACTGGAGCTTTCTTT. This chain uses TRBV6-5 with TRBJ1-1; D unclear. Germline V gene lookup returns CDR1 MNHEY and CDR2 SVGAGI. The CDR3 spans 15 residues.

This clonotype was observed at least ten times. The V and J genes are TRBV6-1 and TRBJ1-2; D gene uncertain. The CDR3 contains 16 residues. The germline V gene has CDR1 MNHNS and CDR2 SASEGT. The V gene lost 0 bases and the J gene lost 0 bases, with 11 bases spanning the gap. The CDR3 loop reads CASSEAVWPANYGYTF. The CDR3 nucleotides are TGTGCCAGCAGTGAAGCTGTCTGGCCAGCTAACTATGGCTACACCTTC.

This clonotype appeared a few times. It may be a read error: a sequence one base away is much more abundant. J is TRBJ1-1 and V is TRBV29-1; D uncertain. Germline V gives CDR1 SQVTM, CDR2 ANQGSEA. This CDR3 is 13 amino acids long. Written as DNA, the CDR3 is TGCAGCGTTGCCGGCGCACAGAACACTGATGCTTTCTTT. Translated: CSVAGAQNTDAFF.

This clonotype was observed at least ten times. This chain links TRBV15 with TRBJ1-5; tentative D call: TRBD1 (6 bases). Trimming stripped 0 bases from V and 5 bases from J, with 8 bases between. Germline V lookup: CDR1 LNHNV, CDR2 YYDKDF (reference sequence). The CDR3 sequence is 14 residues long. This chain's CDR3 is CATSRDRGYQPQHF. CDR3 DNA: TGTGCCACCAGCAGAGACAGGGGTTATCAGCCCCAGCATTTT. Filled out from reference TRBV15 and TRBJ1-5, the complete variable domain reads DAMVIQNPRYQVTQFGKPVTLSCSQTLNHNVMYWYQQKSSQAPKLLFHYYDKDFNNEADTPDNFQSRRPNTSFCFLDIRSPGLGDTAMYLCATSRDRGYQPQHFGDGTRLSIL.

The chain joins TRBV11-2 to TRBJ2-7; D possibly corresponds to TRBD1 (5 bases). There are 15 residues in the CDR3. V lost 5 bases, J lost 3 bases, and 17 bases lay in between. Germline values: CDR1 SGHAT, CDR2 FQNNGV. CDR3 sequence: CASSPEPGRRYEQYF. The CDR3, as DNA: TGTGCCAGCAGCCCGGAGCCAGGGCGTCGCTACGAGCAGTACTTC.

This clonotype was recorded many times. Mismatch with germline at one junction end may stem from a read error. The V call is TRBV20-1, the J call TRBJ1-5; D is unresolved. The CDR3 loop spans 14 amino acids. Germline V CDR1 and CDR2: DFQATT, SNEGSKA (reference sequence). The CDR3 region is CSVRDSRGNQPQHF. For the CDR3, the DNA is TGCAGTGTTAGAGATTCGAGAGGCAATCAGCCCCAGCATTTT.

Ten or more counts support this clonotype. J is TRBJ2-5 and V is TRBV11-1; a weak D match, TRBD2 (5 bases). The V and J ends lost 4 bases and 5 bases respectively, with 14 bases between them. The CDR3 is 14 residues long. Germline V CDR1 and CDR2: SGHAT, FQDESV (reference sequence). Written as DNA, the CDR3 is TGTGCCAGCAGCTCCCAACGAGGGTACGAGACCCAGTACTTC. It yields the protein CASSSQRGYETQYF.

This clonotype occurred many times. The rearrangement joins TRBV29-1 to TRBJ1-4; D gene unclear. The germline CDR1 and CDR2 sequences are SQVTM and ANQGSEA. The CDR3 is 13 amino acids. Trimming removed 3 bases from V and 2 bases from J, with 7 bases in between. This chain's CDR3 is CSVDTGTNEKLFF. DNA of the CDR3: TGCAGCGTTGATACGGGTACTAATGAAAAACTGTTTTTT.

The chain employs TRBV5-4 and TRBJ2-7; TRBD2 aligns across 7 bases. Germline V lookup: CDR1 SGHNT, CDR2 YYREEE (reference sequence). The CDR3 has 15 residues. V lost 3 bases to trimming and J lost 5 bases; unmatched junction nucleotides: 11. Here the CDR3 reads CASSSEERGAHEQYF. In DNA, the CDR3 is TGTGCCAGCAGCTCGGAGGAGCGGGGTGCACACGAGCAGTACTTC.

The chain has TRBV6-9 and TRBJ2-1; tentative D call: TRBD2 (6 bases). The V gene's germline CDR1 is MNHGY and CDR2 SVAAGI. With 4 bases removed from V and 0 bases from J, the gap between germline ends came to 22 bases. This CDR3 is 19 amino acids long. The CDR3 region has the DNA TGTGCCAGCAGTTCGGGAGCGGGCGTCACATCAAGCTCCTACAATGAGCAGTTCTTC. Translation gives CASSSGAGVTSSSYNEQFF.

This chain uses TRBV12-3 or TRBV12-4 with TRBJ2-2; D is ambiguous. V was pared by 2 bases and J by 0 bases, with 10 bases between. The CDR3 spans 16 residues. DNA of the CDR3: TGTGCCAGCAGTTTACGGGTCAGTTCGAACACCGGGGAGCTGTTTTTT. Amino acid sequence: CASSLRVSSNTGELFF.

The sample holds one count of this clonotype. A single base separates this from a much larger clone, so it may be a read error. CDR3: CASSSSWTSQIGELFF. For the CDR3, the DNA is TGCGCCAGCAGCTCTTCTTGGACATCCCAAATCGGGGAGCTGTTTTTT. The rearrangement joins TRBV5-1 to TRBJ2-2; perhaps TRBD1 as D (5 bases). The germline gives CDR1 SGHRS, CDR2 YFSETQ. Deletions cut 3 bases from V and 7 bases from J, with 19 bases between. The CDR3 contains 16 residues.

Comment on this clonotype: It may be a read error: a sequence one base away is much more abundant. This chain uses TRBV19 with TRBJ2-1, with a weak D call TRBD1 (5 bases). CDR1 and CDR2 (germline): LNHDA, SQIVND (reference sequence). The CDR3 loop spans 10 amino acids. The CDR3 DNA follows: TGTGCCGGGGCCTACAATGGGCAGTTCTTC. The encoded protein is CAGAYNGQFF.

Remarks on this clonotype: This likely comes from a read error, as the CDR3 has no conserved phenylalanine or tryptophan at its end. V and J are TRBV10-3 and TRBJ2-7; 8 nucleotides match TRBD1. The CDR3 runs 16 residues. CDR1 is ENHRY, CDR2 SYGVKD, per germline. The V gene end was trimmed by 0 bases and the J gene end by 6 bases; junction bases not matched to a gene: 10. CDR3 DNA sequence: TGTGCCATCAGTGAGTCGACCAGGGGGCATGTCGGCGAGCAGTACCTC. Its protein product is CAISESTRGHVGEQYL.

The sample holds many counts of this clonotype. The chain is built from TRBV18 and TRBJ2-1; D is uncertain. CDR1 and CDR2 (germline): KGHSH, LQKENI. CDR3 size: 12 residues. Trimming removed 3 bases at V and 16 bases at J, with 16 bases between. For the CDR3, the DNA is TGTGCCAGCTCACCGCTTATTGGTCCCCCCTTCTTC. Translation: CASSPLIGPPFF.

This clonotype was seen repeatedly, ten times or more. This could be a read error, since a much larger clone is one nucleotide away. This chain joins TRBV29-1 and TRBJ2-1; 7 nucleotides agree with TRBD2. The CDR3 loop spans 13 amino acids. Germline CDR1 SQVTM, CDR2 ANQGSEA. The CDR3 DNA reads TGCAGCGGTGGCGGGGGATCCTACAATGAGCAGTCCTTC. It is translated as CSGGGGSYNEQSF.

This clonotype was counted at least ten times. The rearrangement joins TRBV7-2 to TRBJ2-5; D perhaps matches TRBD2 (5 bases). In germline, CDR1 is SGHTA, CDR2 FQGNSA. The CDR3 totals 14 residues. Trimming stripped 3 bases from V and 2 bases from J, with 10 bases between. CDR3 nucleotides: TGTGCCAGCAGCTTCGCTAGCAGGCAAGAGACCCAGTACTTC. This gives the protein CASSFASRQETQYF. The whole variable domain, remainder taken from reference TRBV7-2 and TRBJ2-5, is GAGVSQSPSNKVTEKGKDVELRCDPISGHTALYWYRQSLGQGLEFLIYFQGNSAPDKSGLPSDRFSAERTGGSVSTLTIQRTQQEDSAVYLCASSFASRQETQYFGPGTRLLVL.

This clonotype has at least ten counts. CDR3 sequence (DNA): TGTGCCAGCAGCCCCCTTGAGGCTAGCGGGGCATACAATGAGCAGTTCTTC. The encoded protein is CASSPLEASGAYNEQFF. The chain carries TRBV14 and TRBJ2-1; 9 bases match TRBD2. The trim removed 4 bases at V and 4 bases at J, leaving 11 bases unmatched. This CDR3 region has 17 residues. Germline V gene data show CDR1 as SGHDN and CDR2 as FVKESK.

The chain has TRBV29-1 and TRBJ1-1; a possible D gene is TRBD1 (6 bases). Germline lookup yields CDR1 SQVTM and CDR2 ANQGSEA. CDR3 length: 11 amino acids. The V end lost 7 bases, the J end lost 6 bases, and 12 bases lay between the germline ends. The CDR3 sequence: CSECAGAEAFF. The CDR3 coding sequence is TGCAGCGAGTGCGCAGGGGCTGAAGCTTTCTTT.

This clonotype was found many times. This chain uses TRBV28 with TRBJ1-5; D is undetermined. Per the germline V gene, CDR1 is MDHEN and CDR2 is SYDVKM. The CDR3 totals 14 residues. Trimming left V 4 bases short and J 4 bases short, with 11 bases between. CDR3 residues: CASSWVDGNQPQHF. CDR3 sequence (DNA): TGTGCCAGCAGTTGGGTGGACGGGAATCAGCCCCAGCATTTT.

This clonotype was picked up a small number of times. This may be a read error: a much more frequent sequence differs by one nucleotide. The chain recombines TRBV4-3 with TRBJ1-1; D may be TRBD1 (6 bases). The CDR3 is made up of 16 amino acids. Germline V gene data show CDR1 as LGHNA and CDR2 as YSLEER. The CDR3 loop reads CASSQASTGRSTEALF. CDR3 nucleotides: TGCGCCAGCAGCCAAGCCAGCACAGGGAGGAGCACTGAAGCTCTCTTT.

V usage is TRBV7-2 and J usage is TRBJ2-1, with TRBD1 matching over 11 bases. CDR1 and CDR2 from the germline V gene are SGHTA and FQGNSA. Trimming took 5 bases from V and 4 from J; bases not matched to a gene: 4. This CDR3 comprises 15 residues. CDR3 in amino acids: CASSPDRGPYNEQFF. CDR3 bases: TGTGCCAGCAGCCCGGACAGGGGGCCATACAATGAGCAGTTCTTC.

This clonotype was counted at least ten times. The CDR3 DNA is TGCAGCGTGGGGGGTGGGACAGGAGTCTCTGGGGCCAACGTCCTGACTTTC. Protein sequence: CSVGGGTGVSGANVLTF. The chain is built from TRBV29-1 and TRBJ2-6, with 8 nucleotides matching TRBD1. Germline CDR1 is SQVTM and CDR2 is ANQGSEA. After removal of 6 bases from V and 0 bases from J, the junction contained 10 bases not matched to a gene. The CDR3 contains 17 residues.

A remark on this clonotype: Possible read error: a much larger clone is one base away. The V gene is TRBV7-9, the J gene TRBJ2-2, with a possible D match to TRBD2 (5 bases). Per the germline V gene, CDR1 is SEHNR and CDR2 is FQNEAQ (reference sequence). The CDR3 is 16 amino acids. V was trimmed by 4 bases and J by 6 bases, leaving 18 bases between them. DNA for the CDR3: TGTGCCAGCAGCTCATCGGTGGGAGAGACCGCCGGGGAGCTGTTTTTT. The encoded protein is CASSSSVGETAGELFF. Looking up the rest from reference TRBV7-9 and TRBJ2-2 gives the full variable domain: DTGVSQNPRHKITKRGQNVTFRCDPISEHNRLYWYRQTLGQGPEFLTYFQNEAQLEKSRLLSDRFSAERPKGSFSTLEIQRTEQGDSAMYLCASSSSVGETAGELFFGEGSRLTVL.

Comments on this clonotype: Just one base apart from a much larger clone, this may be a read error. The chain carries TRBV10-3 and TRBJ2-1; 7 bases fit TRBD2. Germline values: CDR1 ENHRY, CDR2 SYGVKD. The CDR3 spans 15 residues. The ends lost 1 base at V and 7 bases at J; junction bases unmatched: 7. The CDR3 coding sequence is TGTGCCATCAGTGAGTTTCCGGGACTAAGGAATGAGCAGTTCTTC. As protein: CAISEFPGLRNEQFF.

J is TRBJ2-5 and V is TRBV5-1; 13 bases are a match to TRBD2. In germline, CDR1 is SGHRS, CDR2 YFSETQ. The CDR3 is 18 amino acids. V shed 4 bases, J shed 2 bases, and the junction held 11 bases outside the gene matches. The CDR3 protein is CASSLRTSGRVGQETQYF. CDR3 sequence (DNA): TGCGCCAGCAGCCTGAGGACTAGCGGGAGAGTAGGGCAAGAGACCCAGTACTTC.

This clonotype was seen repeatedly, ten times or more. V gene TRBV5-1 combines with J gene TRBJ2-5; 9 nucleotides agree with TRBD1. Germline V CDR1 and CDR2: SGHRS, YFSETQ. The V gene end was trimmed by 2 bases and the J gene end by 2 bases; junction bases not matched to a gene: 4. The length of the CDR3 is 15 residues. CDR3 DNA: TGCGCCAGCAGCTTCGATGGGACAGGGCAAGAGACCCAGTACTTC. As protein: CASSFDGTGQETQYF. Variable domain in full (rest from reference TRBV5-1 and TRBJ2-5): KAGVTQTPRYLIKTRGQQVTLSCSPISGHRSVSWYQQTPGQGLQFLFEYFSETQRNKGNFPGRFSGRQFSNSRSEMNVSTLELGDSALYLCASSFDGTGQETQYFGPGTRLLVL.

This clonotype was counted many times. CDR3 bases: TGTGCCAGCAGTTTAAGCATTCAGCGGGCTTTCTTT. Its translation is CASSLSIQRAFF. The rearrangement joins TRBV28 to TRBJ1-1; D is uncertain. V shed 2 bases and J shed 11 bases, with 12 bases lying between them. The germline V gene encodes CDR1 MDHEN and CDR2 SYDVKM. The CDR3 loop spans 12 amino acids.

This clonotype was found a few times. A much larger clone differs from this one at a single base, so this may be a read error. The chain combines TRBV7-3 with TRBJ2-1; D is possibly TRBD1 or TRBD2 (6 bases each). CDR3 length equals 13 residues. Germline CDR1 is SGHTA and CDR2 is FQGTGA. Trimming shortened V by 1 base and J by 9 bases, and 10 bases separated the two germline ends. CDR3: CASSLRGGIEQFF. The CDR3 region has the DNA TGTGCCAGCAGCTTAAGAGGGGGGATTGAGCAGTTCTTC. The full variable domain, its missing parts supplied by reference TRBV7-3 and TRBJ2-1, is GAGVSQTPSNKVTEKGKYVELRCDPISGHTALYWYRQSLGQGPEFLIYFQGTGAADDSGLPNDRFFAVRPEGSVSTLKIQRTERGDSAVYLCASSLRGGIEQFFGPGTRLTVL.

CDR3 in amino acids: CASRRQETQYF. CDR3 in DNA: TGTGCCAGCAGACGACAAGAGACCCAGTACTTC. V usage is TRBV3-1 and J usage is TRBJ2-5; D is unclear. Between the trimmed V and J ends, which lost 6 bases and 2 bases, there was a span of 4 bases. The CDR3 runs to 11 residues. Germline CDR1 LGHDT, CDR2 YNNKEL (reference sequence).